This TCR beta chain is from a study of early stage breast cancer tumors. General study findings and limits: Tumor and normal breast were distinguished via blood comparison in 14 of 16 patients.

A remark on this clone: The antigen is unknown.

The germline V gene has CDR1 MNHNY and CDR2 SVGAGI (reference sequence). The CDR3 sequence is 16 residues long. V was clipped by 6 bases and J by 6 bases; unmatched bases: 11. Libraries were prepared by immunoSEQ multiplex PCR; TCRdb keeps only in-frame clonotypes and omits some of them. The profile covers about 72,000 clones, with around 85% appearing a single time and 3% to 4.5% taken by the ten largest. The chain couples TRBV6-6 to TRBJ1-5; TRBD1 matches at 10 bases. The clonotype was recovered from a person in their 60s with breast cancer. The sequencing sample was made of blood. The CDR3, as DNA: TGTGCCAGCAGCGACCCGGGACAGGGGAGTTTTCAGCCCCAGCATTTT. Protein product: CASSDPGQGSFQPQHF.